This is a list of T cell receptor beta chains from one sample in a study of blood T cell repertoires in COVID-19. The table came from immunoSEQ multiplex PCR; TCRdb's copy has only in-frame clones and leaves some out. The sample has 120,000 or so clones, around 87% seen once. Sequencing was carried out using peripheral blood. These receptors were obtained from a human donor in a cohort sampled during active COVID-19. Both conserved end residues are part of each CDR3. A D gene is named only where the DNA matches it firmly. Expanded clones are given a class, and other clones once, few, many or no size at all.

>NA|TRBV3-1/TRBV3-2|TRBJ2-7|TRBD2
TGTGCCAGCAGCCAACCCCTAGCGGGCTGGGGGTACGAGCAGTACTTC
CASSQPLAGWGYEQYF
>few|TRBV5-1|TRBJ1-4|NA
TGCGCCAGCAGCTTGGTCGGGGGATCAGCTAATGAAAAACTGTTTTTT
CASSLVGGSANEKLFF
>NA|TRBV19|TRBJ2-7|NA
TGTGCCAGTCTGGGGCCGAGCTCCTACGAGCAGTACTTC
CASLGPSSYEQYF
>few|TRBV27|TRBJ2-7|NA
TGTGCCAGCTGGTCCTATTCCTACGAGCAGTACTTC
CASWSYSYEQYF
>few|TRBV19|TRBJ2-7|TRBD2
TGTGCCAGTAGTATAGGGGTTCAAGGACTAGACCGGCAGTACTTC
CASSIGVQGLDRQYF
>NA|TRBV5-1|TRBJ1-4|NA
TGCGCCAGCAGCTTGGGCACCTCGGGACACCTTAATGACAAACTGTTTTTT
CASSLGTSGHLNDKLFF
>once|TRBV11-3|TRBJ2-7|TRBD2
TGTGCCAGCAGCCCCAGACCGGGACTAGCGAGATACGAGCAGTACTTC
CASSPRPGLARYEQYF
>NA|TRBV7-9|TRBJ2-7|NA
TGTGCCAGCAGCCGAGAAGCGTACTACGAGCAGTACTTC
CASSREAYYEQYF
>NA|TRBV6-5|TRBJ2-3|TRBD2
TGTGCCAGCAGCGGGACTAGCGGGGGTACAGATACGCAGTATTTT
CASSGTSGGTDTQYF
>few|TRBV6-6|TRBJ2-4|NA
TGTGCCAGCAGGACCGACAGGTTAGGGAAAAACATTCAGTACTTC
CASRTDRLGKNIQYF
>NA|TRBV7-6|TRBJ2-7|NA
TGTGCCAGCAGCTTAGCGGGCCTCACCCTTTACGAGCAGTACTTC
CASSLAGLTLYEQYF
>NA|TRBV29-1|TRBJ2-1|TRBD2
TGCAGCGCCCGACTAGCGGGAGCAAATGAGCAGTTCTTC
CSARLAGANEQFF
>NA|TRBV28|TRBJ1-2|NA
TGTGCCAGCAGCCCCCACGGGATATACTATGGCTACACCTTC
CASSPHGIYYGYTF
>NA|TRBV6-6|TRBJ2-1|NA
TGTGCCAGCAGTTCCCCCGGACAGAGCTCCTACAATGAGCAGTTCTTC
CASSSPGQSSYNEQFF
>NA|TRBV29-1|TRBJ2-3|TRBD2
TGCAGCGTTGAAGATCTACGTACTAGCGGGAGCACAGATACGCAGTATTTT
CSVEDLRTSGSTDTQYF
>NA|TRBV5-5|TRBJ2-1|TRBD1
TGTGCCAGCAACCTCGGGACAGGGTCAAGGTCCAATGAGCAGTTCTTC
CASNLGTGSRSNEQFF
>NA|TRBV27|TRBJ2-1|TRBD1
TGTGCCAGCATCGACAGGGGTCCTCCCTACAATGAGCAGTTCTTC
CASIDRGPPYNEQFF
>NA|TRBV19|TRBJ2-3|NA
TGTGCCAGTAGAACGGGAAGGGGCACAGATACGCAGTATTTT
CASRTGRGTDTQYF
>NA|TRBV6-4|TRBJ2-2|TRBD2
TGTGCCAGCGGAAGACTAGCGGGTCTTACCGGGGAGCTGTTTTTT
CASGRLAGLTGELFF
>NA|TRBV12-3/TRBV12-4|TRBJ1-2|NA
TGTGCCAGCAGTTACGACAGCGCTGGCGGCTACACCTTC
CASSYDSAGGYTF
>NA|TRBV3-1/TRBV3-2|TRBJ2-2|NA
TGTGCCAGCAGCCCCCTTGACACCGGGGAGCTGTTTTTT
CASSPLDTGELFF
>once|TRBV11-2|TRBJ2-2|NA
TGTGCCAGCAGCTTTTGGGGGCGTAGCGGGGAGCTGTTTTTT
CASSFWGRSGELFF
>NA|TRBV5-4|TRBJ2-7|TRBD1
TGTGCCAGCAGCCCGGACAGGGTAAACTACGAGCAGTACTTC
CASSPDRVNYEQYF
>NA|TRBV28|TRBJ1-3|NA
TGTGCCAGCAGTTTCAACCCCGGGACAACGGTCGGAAACACCATATATTTT
CASSFNPGTTVGNTIYF
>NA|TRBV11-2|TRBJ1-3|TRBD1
TGTGCCAGCAGCCCCCTTTCAGGGGGCAGTGGAAACACCATATATTTT
CASSPLSGGSGNTIYF
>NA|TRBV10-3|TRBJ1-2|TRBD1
TGTGCCATCAGTGAGAACAGGGGTAACGGCTACACCTTC
CAISENRGNGYTF
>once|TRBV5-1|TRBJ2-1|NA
TGCGCCAGCAGCTTTCCGTTCCAGGAGCAGTTCTTC
CASSFPFQEQFF
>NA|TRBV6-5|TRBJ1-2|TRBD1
TGTGCCAGCAGTTACTCCGGACAGGGGAAGGGCTACACCTTC
CASSYSGQGKGYTF
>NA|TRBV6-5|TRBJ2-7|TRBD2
TGTGCCAGCACACCCAGCGGGGGGGCTCACGAGCAGTACTTC
CASTPSGGAHEQYF
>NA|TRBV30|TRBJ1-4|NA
TGTGCCTTGGGACATCGAGCAACTAATGAAAAACTGTTTTTT
CALGHRATNEKLFF
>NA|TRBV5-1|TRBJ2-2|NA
TGCGCCAGCAGCTTGGTCCCGGGTGCGGCCGGGGAGCTGTTTTTT
CASSLVPGAAGELFF
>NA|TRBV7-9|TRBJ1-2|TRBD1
TGTGCCAGCAGCTTATTGGGACAGGATAACTATGGCTACACCTTC
CASSLLGQDNYGYTF
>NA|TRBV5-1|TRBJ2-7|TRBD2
TGCGCCAGCAGCGGACTAGCGGGAGAGGACGAGCAGTACTTC
CASSGLAGEDEQYF
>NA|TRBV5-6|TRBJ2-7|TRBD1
TGTGCCAGCAGCCCCGGGACAGCGGACTACGAGCAGTACTTC
CASSPGTADYEQYF
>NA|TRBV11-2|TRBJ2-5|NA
TGTGCCAGCAGCTTAGATCGGCGGCCACAAGAGACCCAGTACTTC
CASSLDRRPQETQYF
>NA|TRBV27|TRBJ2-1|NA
TGTGCCAGCACGGGGGGCCGAAACTACAATGAGCAGTTCTTC
CASTGGRNYNEQFF
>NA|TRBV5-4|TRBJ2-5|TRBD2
TGTGCCAGCAGCAGAACACTAGCGGTCCAAGAGACCCAGTACTTC
CASSRTLAVQETQYF
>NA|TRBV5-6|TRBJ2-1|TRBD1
TGTGCCAGCAGCTCCAGGACTCCGGGACAGTACAATGAGCAGTTCTTC
CASSSRTPGQYNEQFF
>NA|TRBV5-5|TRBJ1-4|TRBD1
TGTGCCAGCAGCTCGACAGGGGGTTGGAATGAAAAACTGTTTTTT
CASSSTGGWNEKLFF
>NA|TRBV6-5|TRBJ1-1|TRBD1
TGTGCCAGCAGTTACCGCAAGACAGGGGACACTGAAGCTTTCTTT
CASSYRKTGDTEAFF
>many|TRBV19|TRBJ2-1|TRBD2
TGTGCCAGTAGTATGGTTAGCGGGAGTGGTAATGAGCAGTTCTTC
CASSMVSGSGNEQFF